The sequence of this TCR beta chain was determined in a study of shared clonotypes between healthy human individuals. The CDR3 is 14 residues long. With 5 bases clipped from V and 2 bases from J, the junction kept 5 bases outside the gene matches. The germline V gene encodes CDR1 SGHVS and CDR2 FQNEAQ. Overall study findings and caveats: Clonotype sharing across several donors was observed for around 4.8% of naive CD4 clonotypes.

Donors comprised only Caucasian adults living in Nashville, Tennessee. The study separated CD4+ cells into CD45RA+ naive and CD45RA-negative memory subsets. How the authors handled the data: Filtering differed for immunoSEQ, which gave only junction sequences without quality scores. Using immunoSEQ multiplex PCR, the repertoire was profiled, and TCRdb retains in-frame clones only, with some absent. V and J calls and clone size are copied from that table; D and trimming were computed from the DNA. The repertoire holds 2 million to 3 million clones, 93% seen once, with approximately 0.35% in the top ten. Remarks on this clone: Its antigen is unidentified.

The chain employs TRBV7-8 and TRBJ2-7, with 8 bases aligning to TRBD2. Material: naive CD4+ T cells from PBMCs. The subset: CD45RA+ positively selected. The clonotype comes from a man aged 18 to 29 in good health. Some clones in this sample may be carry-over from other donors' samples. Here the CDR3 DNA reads TGTGCCAGCAGCAACCGGGAGGGCCCCTACGAGCAGTACTTC. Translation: CASSNREGPYEQYF.